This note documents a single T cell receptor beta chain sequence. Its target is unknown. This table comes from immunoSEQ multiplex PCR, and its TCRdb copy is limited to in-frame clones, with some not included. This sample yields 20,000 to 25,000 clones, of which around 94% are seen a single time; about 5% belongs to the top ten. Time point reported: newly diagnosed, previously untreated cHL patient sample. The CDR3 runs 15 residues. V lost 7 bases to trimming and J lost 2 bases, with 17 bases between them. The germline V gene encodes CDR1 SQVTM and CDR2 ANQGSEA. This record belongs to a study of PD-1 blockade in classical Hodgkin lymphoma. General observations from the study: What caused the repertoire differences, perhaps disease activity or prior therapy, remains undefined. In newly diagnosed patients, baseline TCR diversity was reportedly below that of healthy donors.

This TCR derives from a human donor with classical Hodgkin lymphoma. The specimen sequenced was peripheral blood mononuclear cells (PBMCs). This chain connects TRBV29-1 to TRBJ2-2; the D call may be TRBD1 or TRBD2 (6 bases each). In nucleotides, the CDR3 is TGCAGCGCCGCGGAGGGGACACCAAACACCGGGGAGCTGTTTTTT. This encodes CSAAEGTPNTGELFF.